The 14 T cell receptor beta chains below all came from one sample that was sequenced in a study of shared clonotypes between healthy human individuals. The assay was immunoSEQ multiplex PCR, and TCRdb's table has in-frame clones only and misses some. The table lists fewer than 600,000 clones, about 85% of them singletons. Sequenced: PBMCs. Receptor source: a woman in her thirties or forties in good health. Some clones in this sample may be carry-over from other donors' samples.

The chain carries TRBV5-1 and TRBJ2-3; 10 nucleotides align to TRBD1. CDR1 SGHRS and CDR2 YFSETQ come from the germline V gene. V shed 0 bases and J 5 bases; nucleotides not matched to a gene: 6. The CDR3 is made up of 16 amino acids. The CDR3 region is CASSLERTGGVDTQYF. DNA for the CDR3: TGCGCCAGCAGCTTGGAACGGACAGGGGGGGTAGATACGCAGTATTTT.

The chain has TRBV7-2 and TRBJ1-2; D not certain. Trimming removed 4 bases from V and 5 bases from J, with 8 bases in between. Germline V gene lookup returns CDR1 SGHTA and CDR2 FQGNSA. The CDR3 totals 12 residues. CDR3 residues: CASSWEGYGYTF. In DNA, the CDR3 is TGTGCCAGCAGCTGGGAGGGTTATGGCTACACCTTC.

The rearrangement uses TRBV19 and TRBJ2-6; weak D call: TRBD1 (5 bases). Germline V gives CDR1 LNHDA, CDR2 SQIVND (reference sequence). The V and J ends lost 6 bases and 1 base respectively, with 7 bases between them. There are 14 residues in the CDR3. The CDR3 DNA is TGTGCCAGTAGGGCAGGGTCTGGGGCCAACGTCCTGACTTTC. This codes for CASRAGSGANVLTF.

A single count supports this clone. This rearrangement joins TRBV7-9 to TRBJ2-1, with 7 bases matching TRBD2. The junction had 7 bases not matched to a gene; V was cut back by 4 bases and J by 4 bases. The CDR3 is made up of 15 amino acids. Germline CDR1 and CDR2: SEHNR and FQNEAQ (reference sequence). CDR3 amino acids: CASSSPGGRYNEQFF. CDR3 coding DNA: TGTGCCAGCAGCTCCCCTGGCGGGAGATACAATGAGCAGTTCTTC.

This chain joins TRBV11-2 and TRBJ2-7, with no clear D. The V gene lost 4 bases and the J gene lost 4 bases, with 11 bases spanning the gap. The V gene's germline CDR1 is SGHAT and CDR2 FQNNGV. The CDR3 extends over 13 amino acids. CDR3 in DNA: TGTGCCAGCAGCTCTCCATACAGTTACGAGCAGTACTTC. Its protein is CASSSPYSYEQYF.

In its sample, this clone was seen many times. The chain links TRBV6-4 to TRBJ2-3; 9 positions agree with TRBD2. V lost 2 bases to trimming and J lost 3 bases; unmatched junction nucleotides: 0. This CDR3 spans 14 amino acids. Germline values: CDR1 MRHNA, CDR2 SNTAGT. The CDR3 reads CASSDGLATDTQYF. For the CDR3, the DNA is TGTGCCAGCAGTGACGGACTAGCGACAGATACGCAGTATTTT.

The J gene is TRBJ2-1, the V gene TRBV6-4; D is uncertain. CDR3 size: 14 residues. V was cut by 4 bases and J by 4 bases, with 11 bases left in between. Germline V gives CDR1 MRHNA, CDR2 SNTAGT. The CDR3 sequence is CASSVLPEYNEQFF. The CDR3 nucleotides read TGTGCCAGCAGTGTCCTCCCGGAATACAATGAGCAGTTCTTC.

This clone appeared once. The J gene is TRBJ1-5, the V gene TRBV28, with D possibly matching TRBD1 (6 bases). The germline V gene has CDR1 MDHEN and CDR2 SYDVKM. The V and J ends lost 7 bases and 4 bases respectively, with 14 bases between them. This CDR3 spans 14 amino acids. CDR3 coding DNA: TGTGCCAGCAAGGTCGGACAGAGAAATCAGCCCCAGCATTTT. It translates to CASKVGQRNQPQHF.

This clone was seen once. The V and J genes are TRBV29-1 and TRBJ1-1; 7 nucleotides line up with TRBD1. The CDR3 is made up of 16 amino acids. The junction had 12 bases not matched to a gene; V was cut back by 4 bases and J by 1 base. CDR1 SQVTM and CDR2 ANQGSEA come from the germline V gene. The CDR3 coding sequence is TGCAGCGTTGTAAGGCGGACAGGTGGGACGAACACTGAAGCTTTCTTT. Translation: CSVVRRTGGTNTEAFF.

This clone was counted a few times. This chain joins TRBV6-1 and TRBJ2-7, with D tentatively TRBD1 or TRBD2 (7 bases each). There are 15 residues in the CDR3. V lost 5 bases and J lost 2, with 16 bases in between. The germline CDR1 and CDR2 sequences are MNHNS and SASEGT. The CDR3 loop reads CASSKAGGGPYEQYF. The DNA of the CDR3 is TGTGCCAGCAGTAAGGCAGGGGGGGGACCCTACGAGCAGTACTTC.

The chain has TRBV7-8 and TRBJ1-1, with 8 bases lining up with TRBD1. The CDR3 length is 15 residues. Looked up from germline, CDR1 is SGHVS and CDR2 is FQNEAQ. After removal of 5 bases from V and 1 base from J, the junction contained 6 bases not matched to a gene. CDR3: CASSPQGARNTEAFF. The CDR3 coding sequence is TGTGCCAGCAGCCCCCAGGGGGCGCGGAACACTGAAGCTTTCTTT.

CDR3 coding DNA: TGTGCCAGCAGCTTACCACAACGGTACAATGAGCAGTTCTTC. This codes for CASSLPQRYNEQFF. The chain recombines TRBV7-2 with TRBJ2-1; no firm D call. Germline CDR1 SGHTA, CDR2 FQGNSA. The CDR3 covers 14 residues. V was shortened by 2 bases and J by 4 bases, with 9 bases between the two germline ends.

V usage is TRBV15 and J usage is TRBJ1-3; D may be TRBD1 (5 bases). Trimming stripped 0 bases from V and 3 bases from J, with 12 bases between. CDR1 and CDR2 from the germline V gene are LNHNV and YYDKDF (reference sequence). The CDR3 loop spans 16 amino acids. CDR3 residues: CATSRDRDLSGNTIYF. Written as DNA, the CDR3 is TGTGCCACCAGCAGAGACCGGGACCTAAGTGGAAACACCATATATTTT.

The chain links TRBV7-8 to TRBJ2-5, with 7 bases that match TRBD2. The CDR3 is 13 residues long. After removal of 4 bases from V and 5 bases from J, the junction contained 4 bases not matched to a gene. CDR1 SGHVS and CDR2 FQNEAQ come from the germline V gene. The CDR3 region has the DNA TGTGCCAGCAGCTGGGTGCGGGAGGAGACCCAGTACTTC. It translates to CASSWVREETQYF.